These 25 T cell receptor beta chains came from one sample sequenced in a study of OX40 agonist ivuxolimab in advanced cancers. Only in-frame clones appear in the TCRdb table, and some are missing; sequencing was by immunoSEQ multiplex PCR. The profile shows some 74,000 clones, roughly four fifths of them singletons. Specimen: CD4+ or CD8+ T cells sorted from blood, collected in a trial of the OX40 agonist ivuxolimab. The receptor set was obtained from an adult with an advanced solid tumor such as melanoma, head and neck, liver or kidney cancer.

The chain carries TRBV5-1 and TRBJ2-1; the match to TRBD2 covers 12 bases. The CDR3 is 16 amino acids. The germline CDR1 and CDR2 sequences are SGHRS and YFSETQ. With 0 bases clipped from V and 7 bases from J, the junction kept 5 bases outside the gene matches. The CDR3 DNA reads as TGCGCCAGCAGCTTGGAACTAGCGGGAGGCGCAAATGAGCAGTTCTTC. As protein: CASSLELAGGANEQFF.

The rearrangement links TRBV9 to TRBJ2-7, with TRBD1 matching over 9 bases. The CDR3 is made up of 17 amino acids. Unmatched junction bases numbered 14, after V lost 4 bases and J lost 3 bases. Germline lookup yields CDR1 SGDLS and CDR2 YYNGEE. The CDR3 sequence: CASSPTSRDRALYEQYF. The CDR3 DNA reads TGTGCCAGCAGCCCGACGAGCCGGGACAGGGCACTCTACGAGCAGTACTTC.

The V call is TRBV2, the J call TRBJ2-3, with D hard to call. Trimming cost V 2 bases and J 7 bases, with 7 bases left between them. Germline CDR1 SNHLY, CDR2 FYNNEI. The CDR3 covers 12 residues. CDR3 in DNA: TGTGCCAGCAGTGAATCCCGAAATACGCAGTATTTT. Its translation is CASSESRNTQYF.

To note about this clone: Other DNA sequences in the same sample also yield this CDR3. This rearrangement joins TRBV29-1 to TRBJ2-5, with 10 bases lining up with TRBD2. The CDR3 consists of 14 residues. Unmatched junction bases numbered 6, after V lost 4 bases and J lost 4 bases. From germline, CDR1 is SQVTM and CDR2 ANQGSEA. The CDR3 protein is CSVGTSGGVETQYF. CDR3 DNA sequence: TGCAGCGTTGGGACTAGCGGAGGGGTAGAGACCCAGTACTTC.

The rearrangement links TRBV28 to TRBJ1-1; D may be TRBD1 (6 bases). V was shortened by 2 bases and J by 6 bases, with 13 bases between the two germline ends. This CDR3 is built from 14 residues. The germline CDR1 and CDR2 sequences are MDHEN and SYDVKM. CDR3 sequence (DNA): TGTGCCAGCAGTTTAGGACAGTCATTTCCTGAAGCTTTCTTT. Translation: CASSLGQSFPEAFF. The full variable domain, its missing parts supplied by reference TRBV28 and TRBJ1-1, is DVKVTQSSRYLVKRTGEKVFLECVQDMDHENMFWYRQDPGLGLRLIYFSYDVKMKEKGDIPEGYSVSREKKERFSLILESASTNQTSMYLCASSLGQSFPEAFFGQGTRLTVV.

The gene calls are TRBV28 and TRBJ1-5, with unresolved D. Germline V gene sequence: CDR1 MDHEN, CDR2 SYDVKM. The ends were cut back, 6 bases at V and 2 bases at J, with 17 bases in the middle. This CDR3 comprises 16 residues. CDR3 DNA sequence: TGTGCCAGCAGCCAAACCACTTACTGGGGCAATCAGCCCCAGCATTTT. Protein sequence: CASSQTTYWGNQPQHF.

The CDR3 sequence is CASSLRQGVIGELFF. CDR3 in DNA: TGTGCCAGCAGTTTGCGGCAGGGGGTTATCGGGGAGCTGTTTTTT. The chain is built from TRBV28 and TRBJ2-2; the match to TRBD1 covers 7 bases. Trimming removed 3 bases from V and 7 bases from J; junction bases left unmatched: 8. The CDR3 is made up of 15 amino acids. Per germline, CDR1 MDHEN and CDR2 SYDVKM.

In DNA, the CDR3 is TGTGCCAGCAGCTACACTAGCGGGGTAAGCAATGAGCAGTTCTTC. Its translation is CASSYTSGVSNEQFF. The chain recombines TRBV7-2 with TRBJ2-1, with 10 bases aligning to TRBD2. The CDR3 sequence is 15 residues long. CDR1 and CDR2 (germline): SGHTA, FQGNSA. V shed 4 bases, J shed 6 bases, and the junction held 6 bases outside the gene matches.

This chain links TRBV28 with TRBJ2-5; 10 positions agree with TRBD2. Trimming at V came to 5 bases and at J to 5 bases, leaving 17 bases not matched to a gene. This CDR3 contains 18 residues. Germline CDR1 is MDHEN and CDR2 is SYDVKM. CDR3 sequence: CASSARLAGMVRRETQYF. In nucleotides, the CDR3 is TGTGCCAGCAGTGCCAGACTAGCGGGTATGGTTAGGAGGGAGACCCAGTACTTC.

This clone was found once. V gene TRBV7-6 combines with J gene TRBJ2-7, with TRBD2 matching 12 bases. The CDR3 runs 15 residues. CDR1 and CDR2 from the germline V gene are SGHVS and FNYEAQ. Losses at the gene ends were 4 bases for V and 1 base for J; bases not matched to a gene: 2. CDR3 loop: CASSWGTSGSYEQYF. The CDR3 coding sequence is TGTGCCAGCAGCTGGGGGACTAGCGGGTCCTACGAGCAGTACTTC.

V is TRBV19 and J is TRBJ2-1; the D gene could be TRBD1 or TRBD2 (5 bases each). This CDR3 spans 16 amino acids. V was pared by 4 bases and J by 7 bases, with 20 bases between. The V gene's germline CDR1 is LNHDA and CDR2 SQIVND (reference sequence). CDR3 amino acids: CASSRTGTVKYNEQFF. CDR3 coding DNA: TGTGCCAGTAGTAGAACCGGGACCGTAAAATATAATGAGCAGTTCTTC. Combining the CDR3 with reference TRBV19 and TRBJ2-1 gives the whole variable domain DGGITQSPKYLFRKEGQNVTLSCEQNLNHDAMYWYRQDPGQGLRLIYYSQIVNDFQKGDIAEGYSVSREKKESFPLTVTSAQKNPTAFYLCASSRTGTVKYNEQFFGPGTRLTVL.

CDR3 nucleotide sequence: TGTGCCAGCAGCTTGGGGGCGGACAGCCCTTATGGCTACACCTTC. Protein: CASSLGADSPYGYTF. The chain links TRBV5-8 to TRBJ1-2; D is perhaps TRBD1 (6 bases). The CDR3 has 15 amino acids. Between the trimmed V and J ends, which lost 0 bases and 5 bases, there was a span of 14 bases. The germline CDR1 and CDR2 sequences are SGHTS and YDEGEE.

The rearrangement links TRBV5-1 to TRBJ2-5; 12 bases agree with TRBD1. The trim removed 7 bases at V and 5 bases at J, leaving 15 bases unmatched. From germline, CDR1 is SGHRS and CDR2 YFSETQ. The CDR3 runs 17 residues. CDR3 sequence (DNA): TGCGCCAGCGGTCTCCTTCCGGGACAGGGGGCTTCGGAGACCCAGTACTTC. Protein product: CASGLLPGQGASETQYF.

This clone was recorded only once. The rearrangement joins TRBV7-9 to TRBJ2-7, with D perhaps matching TRBD1 or TRBD2 (5 bases each). The CDR3 covers 16 residues. Per germline, CDR1 SEHNR and CDR2 FQNEAQ (reference sequence). The ends were cut back, 0 bases at V and 0 bases at J, with 12 bases in the middle. CDR3 sequence reads: CASSLALAGSSYEQYF. In DNA, the CDR3 is TGTGCCAGCAGCTTAGCTTTGGCAGGGAGCTCCTACGAGCAGTACTTC. Supplemented by reference TRBV7-9 and TRBJ2-7, the full variable domain reads DTGVSQNPRHKITKRGQNVTFRCDPISEHNRLYWYRQTLGQGPEFLTYFQNEAQLEKSRLLSDRFSAERPKGSFSTLEIQRTEQGDSAMYLCASSLALAGSSYEQYFGPGTRLTVT.

The chain has TRBV29-1 and TRBJ2-5; TRBD2 might be the D (6 bases). Germline CDR1 and CDR2: SQVTM and ANQGSEA. The CDR3 runs to 12 residues. The V end lost 5 bases, the J end lost 1 base, and 8 bases lay between the germline ends. CDR3 sequence (DNA): TGCAGCGTTCTGGGACTCCAAGAGACCCAGTACTTC. It encodes CSVLGLQETQYF.

The chain joins TRBV2 to TRBJ2-7; TRBD2 aligns across 8 bases. Germline assignment: CDR1 SNHLY and CDR2 FYNNEI. This CDR3 is built from 15 residues. With 8 bases clipped from V and 2 bases from J, the junction kept 11 bases outside the gene matches. The CDR3: CASLQEAGAAYEQYF. The DNA of the CDR3 is TGTGCCAGCCTTCAAGAAGCGGGAGCCGCCTACGAGCAGTACTTC.

The chain carries TRBV7-2 and TRBJ2-5; D uncertain. V lost 3 bases, J lost 0 bases, and 5 bases lay in between. Germline V CDR1 and CDR2: SGHTA, FQGNSA. The CDR3 totals 13 residues. As DNA, the CDR3 is TGTGCCAGCAGCTTGGGCGACCAAGAGACCCAGTACTTC. Translating it yields CASSLGDQETQYF.

CDR3 sequence (DNA): TGTGCCATCAGTGATTGGGACAGGGGCTACAATGAGCAGTTCTTC. This codes for CAISDWDRGYNEQFF. The V gene is TRBV10-3, the J gene TRBJ2-1; 10 bases are a match to TRBD1. Germline CDR1 reads ENHRY; CDR2 reads SYGVKD. The CDR3 runs 15 residues. The V and J ends lost 3 bases and 3 bases, in that order; junction bases with no gene match: 2.

The V call is TRBV5-1, the J call TRBJ2-2; 7 bases match TRBD1. The CDR3 covers 15 residues. J gave up 0 bases and V 3 bases, and 2 bases lay outside the gene matches. Germline V CDR1 and CDR2: SGHRS, YFSETQ. The CDR3 loop reads CASSSGTANTGELFF. For the CDR3, the DNA is TGCGCCAGCAGCTCCGGGACAGCGAACACCGGGGAGCTGTTTTTT. The whole variable domain, remainder taken from reference TRBV5-1 and TRBJ2-2, is KAGVTQTPRYLIKTRGQQVTLSCSPISGHRSVSWYQQTPGQGLQFLFEYFSETQRNKGNFPGRFSGRQFSNSRSEMNVSTLELGDSALYLCASSSGTANTGELFFGEGSRLTVL.

The CDR3 sequence is CASSRQGDTEAFF. DNA of the CDR3: TGTGCCAGTAGTAGGCAGGGGGATACTGAAGCTTTCTTT. The chain is built from TRBV19 and TRBJ1-1; 7 bases match TRBD1. CDR3 size: 13 residues. CDR1 is LNHDA, CDR2 SQIVND, per germline (reference sequence). The J segment lost 5 bases and the V segment lost 4 bases, leaving 4 bases of the junction unmatched.

To note about this clone: Other DNA sequences in this sample translate to the same CDR3. This chain uses TRBV4-1 with TRBJ1-5; D may be TRBD1 (5 bases). The CDR3 length is 15 residues. CDR1 MGHRA and CDR2 YSYEKL come from the germline V gene. The V end lost 0 bases, the J end lost 4 bases, and 10 bases lay between the germline ends. The CDR3 region is CASSQDGQGNQPQHF. DNA for the CDR3: TGCGCCAGCAGCCAAGATGGCCAGGGAAATCAGCCCCAGCATTTT.

The CDR3 here is CASSQDGMNTEAFF. The CDR3 nucleotides are TGTGCCAGCTCACAGGACGGGATGAACACTGAAGCTTTCTTT. V and J are TRBV18 and TRBJ1-1; D is unclear. Germline CDR1 KGHSH, CDR2 LQKENI. The CDR3 is made up of 14 amino acids. V lost 4 bases and J lost 0, with 9 bases in between.

The chain is built from TRBV7-8 and TRBJ2-7, with no clear D. Germline V gene data show CDR1 as SGHVS and CDR2 as FQNEAQ. Trimming took off 1 base at V and 3 bases at J, with 7 bases between the two ends. The CDR3 has 13 residues. The CDR3 region is CASSLVTGYEQYF. For the CDR3, the DNA is TGTGCCAGCAGCTTAGTGACGGGCTACGAGCAGTACTTC.

This clone showed up just once. V gene TRBV14 combines with J gene TRBJ2-1; TRBD2 matches at 10 bases. Germline V lookup: CDR1 SGHDN, CDR2 FVKESK. The CDR3 is made up of 15 amino acids. V was pared by 6 bases and J by 4 bases, with 6 bases of the junction left unmatched. This CDR3 reads CASRKTSGAYNEQFF. DNA of the CDR3: TGTGCCAGCAGGAAAACTAGCGGGGCTTACAATGAGCAGTTCTTC.

The chain joins TRBV5-1 to TRBJ2-1; D remains ambiguous. Trimming left V 2 bases short and J 8 bases short, with 8 bases between. The CDR3 runs 12 residues. Germline assignment: CDR1 SGHRS and CDR2 YFSETQ. CDR3 amino acids: CASSFSWDEQFF. In DNA form, the CDR3 reads TGCGCCAGCAGCTTTAGTTGGGATGAGCAGTTCTTC.